This entry is about one T cell receptor beta chain. The source of the sample is a study of T cell responses to AZD1222 COVID-19 vaccine. The table came from immunoSEQ multiplex PCR; TCRdb's copy has only in-frame clones and leaves some out. The data hold about 140,000 clones, with 75% to 90% observed a single time. V lost 5 bases, J lost 7 bases, and 9 bases stayed unmatched. Germline values: CDR1 SGHNT, CDR2 YYREEE (reference sequence). CDR3 length: 14 amino acids. The source is an adult in good health. This material consisted of peripheral blood, taken on day 0 of AZD1222 vaccination. The chain couples TRBV5-4 to TRBJ1-1; 9 bases align to TRBD1. The CDR3 DNA reads TGTGCCAGCAGACAGGACAGGGGAACAAATGAAGCTTTCTTT. This gives the protein CASRQDRGTNEAFF.